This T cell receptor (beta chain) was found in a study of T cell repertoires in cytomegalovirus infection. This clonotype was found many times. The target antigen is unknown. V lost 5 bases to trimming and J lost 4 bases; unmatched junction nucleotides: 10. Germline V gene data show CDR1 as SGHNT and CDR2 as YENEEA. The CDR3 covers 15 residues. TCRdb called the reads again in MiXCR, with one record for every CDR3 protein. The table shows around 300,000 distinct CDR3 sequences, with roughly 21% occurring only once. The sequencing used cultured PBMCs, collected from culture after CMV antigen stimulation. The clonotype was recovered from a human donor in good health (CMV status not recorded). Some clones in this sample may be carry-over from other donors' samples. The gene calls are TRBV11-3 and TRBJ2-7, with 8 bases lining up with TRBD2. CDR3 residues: CASSPSSGSAYEQYV. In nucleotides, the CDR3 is TGTGCCAGCAGCCCAAGCAGCGGGAGCGCGTACGAGCAGTACGTC.